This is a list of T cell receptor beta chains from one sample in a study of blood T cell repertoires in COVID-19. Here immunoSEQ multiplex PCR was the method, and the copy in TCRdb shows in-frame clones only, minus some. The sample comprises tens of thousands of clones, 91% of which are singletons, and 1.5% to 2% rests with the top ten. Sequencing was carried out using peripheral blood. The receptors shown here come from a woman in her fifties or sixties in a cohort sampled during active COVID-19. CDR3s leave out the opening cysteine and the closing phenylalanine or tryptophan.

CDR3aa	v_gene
ASSYRLVNQPQH	TRBV6-6
ASSLGQREFGELF	TRBV5-6
AWSGGQGGRNQPQH	TRBV30
ASSPQGLAGGFVEQY	TRBV6-6
ASSAPGLGATDTQY	TRBV19
ASSDGLAGAGADTQY	TRBV6-4
ASSLGGHSSYNEQF	TRBV5-1
ASSPPRYREETQY	TRBV18
ASSLVRGARSPLH	TRBV11-2
ASSPRSGELF	TRBV13
ASSSGQINYGYT	TRBV5-4
ASSLAKGLAGADTQY	TRBV7-2
ASRGLTGENYGYT	TRBV18
ASNPGTETFLPSPLH	TRBV5-1
ASSFQGASTEAF	TRBV5-1
ASIVGLTGVGETQY	TRBV12-5
ASNYRDRAYEQY	TRBV5-6
ASSFGTPLSTEAF	TRBV28
ASSLDKLGQGVSNEQF	TRBV11-3
ASTEGGNEQF	TRBV5-1
ASRPRDRDHAF	TRBV6-5
ASSKGLAGVGSRDTQY	TRBV6-2/TRBV6-3
ASSYVTGAEKLF	TRBV5-1
ASSLALSTDTQY	TRBV5-1
ASSLRRAFSTDTQY	TRBV7-8
ASSPSLGTGLWGFEQY	TRBV11-3
ASSAGRGGQGTTEAF	TRBV5-1
ASSVLGQGENEQF	TRBV9
ASSESKGWDNEQF	TRBV10-1
AISSGGTGGETQY	TRBV10-3
ASRDRVETQY	TRBV2
ASRYEAQPQH	TRBV12-3/TRBV12-4
ASSPGGLGQF	TRBV7-9
ASSVEGSGGADEQF	TRBV9
ASGWVGGGPEQY	TRBV5-6
ASSSITGANVLT	TRBV3-1/TRBV3-2
AITSSSGNTIY	TRBV10-3
ASSVGTDQETQY	TRBV9
ASSLAPGQGAHEQY	TRBV28
ASSPDSGTQY	TRBV12-3/TRBV12-4
ASSQNLAGTGMGQPQH	TRBV3-1/TRBV3-2
ASSVATGGAVGELF	TRBV9
ASSLGRGGYEQY	TRBV5-4
ASSYGQGGIRREQY	TRBV6-2/TRBV6-3
ASSLPGQGYEQY	TRBV28
ASSHQGLNTEAF	TRBV7-9
ASSVLQGTITDTQY	TRBV6-1
ASSLGTSGNEQY	TRBV3-1/TRBV3-2
ASSPGGRGTQY	TRBV12-3/TRBV12-4
ASRLYTEAF	TRBV6-5
SASVNEQF	TRBV20-1
ASSLVGAGRGTDTQY	TRBV11-2
ASSRYDSYEQY	TRBV11-2
ASSFGGPGNGELF	TRBV7-9
ASSLNGGTGWDTGELF	TRBV5-1